The 22 T cell receptor beta chains in this list originate from one sample, sequenced in a study of vaccination and CD4 T cells after COVID-19. One entry per CDR3 protein, called by TCRdb with MiXCR from the PCR reads. In the table there are around 20,000 distinct CDR3 sequences, 60% to 75% of which are singletons. This sample comprised CD4+ T cells from blood, obtained after SARS-CoV-2 vaccination. The receptor source for this set is a human donor who had recovered from COVID-19.

The chain couples TRBV28 to TRBJ1-2; no firm D call. The CDR3 totals 14 residues. Germline V lookup: CDR1 MDHEN, CDR2 SYDVKM. V shed 6 bases and J shed 4 bases, with 15 bases lying between them. The CDR3 loop reads CASRIDTGSYGYTF. The DNA of the CDR3 is TGTGCCAGCAGGATCGACACGGGTAGCTATGGCTACACCTTC.

The V gene is TRBV7-9, the J gene TRBJ2-3; D is unresolved. Trimming left V 5 bases short and J 4 bases short, with 19 bases between. The CDR3 contains 16 residues. The germline V gene encodes CDR1 SEHNR and CDR2 FQNEAQ (reference sequence). The CDR3 DNA follows: TGTGCCAGCAGCAACCCCGTCCGGCAGGCCGCAGATACGCAGTATTTT. Amino acid sequence: CASSNPVRQAADTQYF.

This clonotype was detected only once. The rearrangement uses TRBV5-4 and TRBJ1-2, with D perhaps matching TRBD1 (5 bases). From germline, CDR1 is SGHNT and CDR2 YYREEE (reference sequence). This CDR3 spans 12 amino acids. V shed 4 bases and J shed 4 bases, with 8 bases lying between them. CDR3 loop: CASSGTGYGYTF. The CDR3 DNA reads TGTGCCAGCAGCGGGACCGGCTATGGCTACACCTTC. Variable domain in full (rest from reference TRBV5-4 and TRBJ1-2): ETGVTQSPTHLIKTRGQQVTLRCSSQSGHNTVSWYQQALGQGPQFIFQYYREEENGRGNFPPRFSGLQFPNYSSELNVNALELDDSALYLCASSGTGYGYTFGSGTRLTVV.

A single count supports this clonotype. CDR3 bases: TGTGCCTGGAGTACCAGGGGGAAAGAGACCCAGTACTTC. It yields the protein CAWSTRGKETQYF. The chain is built from TRBV30 and TRBJ2-5; 7 positions match TRBD1. CDR1 and CDR2 (germline): GTSNPN, SVGIG (reference sequence). This CDR3 has 13 residues. The trim removed 2 bases at V and 3 bases at J, leaving 3 bases unmatched.

The sample holds a few counts of this clonotype. This sequence joins TRBV20-1 and TRBJ1-1, with D unclear. CDR3 length equals 14 residues. V was trimmed by 2 bases and J by 1 base, leaving 11 bases between them. Germline V gene data show CDR1 as DFQATT and CDR2 as SNEGSKA (reference sequence). CDR3 DNA sequence: TGCAGTGCTAGACGAGACGGGCAGAACACTGAAGCTTTCTTT. It yields the protein CSARRDGQNTEAFF.

The V and J genes are TRBV15 and TRBJ2-5; possible D gene TRBD1, 6 bases. V was trimmed by 1 base and J by 2 bases, leaving 14 bases between them. The CDR3 consists of 16 residues. Germline V gene lookup returns CDR1 LNHNV and CDR2 YYDKDF (reference sequence). CDR3 coding DNA: TGTGCCACCAGCAGAGTAGTAGGGACACCTCAAGAGACCCAGTACTTC. Its protein product is CATSRVVGTPQETQYF.

The V gene is TRBV2, the J gene TRBJ2-5; D possibly matches TRBD1 or TRBD2 (5 bases each). CDR3 length: 16 residues. The V gene lost 0 bases and the J gene lost 5 bases, with 16 bases spanning the gap. In germline, CDR1 is SNHLY, CDR2 FYNNEI. The CDR3 region has the DNA TGTGCCAGCAGTGAAGCGATGGGGGAGTCATGGGAGACCCAGTACTTC. Residues: CASSEAMGESWETQYF.

Only a few counts were recorded for this clonotype. The rearrangement uses TRBV20-1 and TRBJ1-5; D is unclear. The length of the CDR3 is 13 residues. The germline gives CDR1 DFQATT, CDR2 SNEGSKA (reference sequence). Deletions cut 4 bases from V and 3 bases from J, with 10 bases between. For the CDR3, the DNA is TGCAGTGCTATGGACGAGCCCAATCAGCCCCAGCATTTT. This encodes CSAMDEPNQPQHF.

The genes are TRBV19 and TRBJ2-6; D is uncertain. CDR3 length equals 17 residues. V lost 6 bases and J lost 0, with 15 bases in between. CDR1 LNHDA and CDR2 SQIVND come from the germline V gene (reference sequence). The CDR3 protein is CASRTGRVDSGANVLTF. The CDR3 coding sequence is TGTGCCAGTAGGACCGGACGAGTCGACTCTGGGGCCAACGTCCTGACTTTC.

This clonotype was found a few times. The chain recombines TRBV19 with TRBJ1-5, with 9 bases aligning to TRBD1. CDR1 and CDR2 from the germline V gene are LNHDA and SQIVND (reference sequence). With 2 bases clipped from V and 1 base from J, the junction kept 3 bases outside the gene matches. The CDR3 has 16 residues. The CDR3 region has the DNA TGTGCCAGTAGTATACGGACAGGGGACAGCAATCAGCCCCAGCATTTT. Translation: CASSIRTGDSNQPQHF.

The chain employs TRBV6-5 and TRBJ2-4; D ambiguous. Germline CDR1 is MNHEY and CDR2 is SVGAGI. V was trimmed by 2 bases and J by 7 bases, leaving 12 bases between them. CDR3 length: 14 amino acids. CDR3 in amino acids: CASSYPPPSNIQYF. CDR3 coding DNA: TGTGCCAGCAGTTACCCACCCCCTTCTAACATTCAGTACTTC.

The chain couples TRBV20-1 to TRBJ1-4; D gene ambiguous. The CDR3 spans 13 residues. Looked up from germline, CDR1 is DFQATT and CDR2 is SNEGSKA (reference sequence). V was cut by 2 bases and J by 3 bases, with 7 bases left in between. In DNA form, the CDR3 reads TGCAGTGCTAGATGGGTTGCTAATGAAAAACTGTTTTTT. Protein: CSARWVANEKLFF.

The genes are TRBV18 and TRBJ1-5; unclear D gene. Per the germline V gene, CDR1 is KGHSH and CDR2 is LQKENI. The CDR3 runs to 14 residues. V lost 2 bases and J 2 bases, leaving 7 bases between the germline ends. This chain's CDR3 is CASSPGVGNQPQHF. The CDR3 DNA is TGTGCCAGCTCACCAGGGGTGGGCAATCAGCCCCAGCATTTT.

V and J are TRBV7-2 and TRBJ2-7, with unresolved D. The CDR3 runs 13 residues. Germline CDR1 SGHTA, CDR2 FQGNSA. V shed 5 bases and J shed 4 bases, with 12 bases lying between them. The CDR3 region is CASSPQRSYEQYF. CDR3 in DNA: TGTGCCAGCAGCCCTCAGCGATCGTACGAGCAGTACTTC.

The chain couples TRBV7-9 to TRBJ2-2; 10 nucleotides agree with TRBD1. Germline loops: CDR1 SEHNR, CDR2 FQNEAQ (reference sequence). Trimming cost V 5 bases and J 6 bases; bases outside gene matches: 6. This CDR3 contains 15 residues. CDR3 DNA sequence: TGTGCCAGCAGCCCGGACAGGGGGTCCCCCGGGGAGCTGTTTTTT. It encodes CASSPDRGSPGELFF.

The CDR3: CASSRGLAGVSTGELFF. The CDR3 region has the DNA TGCGCCAGCAGCCGGGGACTAGCGGGAGTGTCCACCGGGGAGCTGTTTTTT. The gene calls are TRBV5-1 and TRBJ2-2; 14 bases agree with TRBD2. From germline, CDR1 is SGHRS and CDR2 YFSETQ. The CDR3 runs 17 residues. Unmatched junction bases numbered 6, after V lost 4 bases and J lost 4 bases.

This clonotype was counted only a few times. The V call is TRBV6-2 or TRBV6-3, the J call TRBJ2-7; 7 nucleotides agree with TRBD2. J lost 4 bases, V lost 6 bases, and 12 bases had no gene match. This CDR3 region has 15 residues. In germline, CDR1 is MNHEY, CDR2 SVGEGT. The CDR3 region is CASSAAYSSGYEQYF. CDR3 sequence (DNA): TGTGCCAGCAGCGCGGCGTACTCTAGCGGATACGAGCAGTACTTC.

This chain links TRBV7-3 with TRBJ2-1; the D is unclear. Germline V gene sequence: CDR1 SGHTA, CDR2 FQGTGA. This CDR3 has 13 amino acids. Trimming pared 6 bases from V and 5 bases from J, leaving 11 bases between. CDR3 DNA sequence: TGTGCCAGCAGTTTGGGTCCAGACAATGAGCAGTTCTTC. Translating gives CASSLGPDNEQFF.

This chain connects TRBV6-1 to TRBJ2-5, with TRBD1 as a possible D gene (7 bases). The CDR3 is 13 amino acids. Germline V gene data show CDR1 as MNHNS and CDR2 as SASEGT. V was pared by 10 bases and J by 6 bases, with 18 bases between. CDR3 nucleotide sequence: TGTGCCACCACCCACCAGGGGGGAAAGACCCAGTACTTC. Protein product: CATTHQGGKTQYF.

V and J are TRBV4-2 and TRBJ2-7, with 10 bases fitting TRBD2. V lost 3 bases to trimming and J lost 1 base; unmatched junction nucleotides: 3. Germline CDR1 reads LGHNA; CDR2 reads YNFKEQ. This CDR3 is built from 15 residues. The CDR3 is CASSHERGGSYEQYF. CDR3 in DNA: TGTGCCAGCAGCCACGAGCGGGGGGGATCCTACGAGCAGTACTTC.

The rearrangement joins TRBV20-1 to TRBJ2-7; possibly TRBD1 for D (5 bases). The CDR3 is made up of 14 amino acids. The germline CDR1 and CDR2 sequences are DFQATT and SNEGSKA (reference sequence). V gave up 0 bases and J gave up 9 bases, with 18 bases separating them. As DNA, the CDR3 is TGCAGTGCTAGAGATGGGGCTAGTAGTCGTAGGCAGTACTTC. Amino acid sequence: CSARDGASSRRQYF.

This clonotype occurred once. The chain couples TRBV24-1 to TRBJ2-6, with D possibly TRBD2 on 5 matching bases. Trimming left V 5 bases short and J 3 bases short, with 16 bases between. CDR3 length: 17 amino acids. CDR1 KGHDR and CDR2 SFDVKD come from the germline V gene. The CDR3: CATSVGGLGRGANVLTF. CDR3 nucleotides: TGTGCCACCAGTGTAGGAGGTTTAGGTCGTGGGGCCAACGTCCTGACTTTC.